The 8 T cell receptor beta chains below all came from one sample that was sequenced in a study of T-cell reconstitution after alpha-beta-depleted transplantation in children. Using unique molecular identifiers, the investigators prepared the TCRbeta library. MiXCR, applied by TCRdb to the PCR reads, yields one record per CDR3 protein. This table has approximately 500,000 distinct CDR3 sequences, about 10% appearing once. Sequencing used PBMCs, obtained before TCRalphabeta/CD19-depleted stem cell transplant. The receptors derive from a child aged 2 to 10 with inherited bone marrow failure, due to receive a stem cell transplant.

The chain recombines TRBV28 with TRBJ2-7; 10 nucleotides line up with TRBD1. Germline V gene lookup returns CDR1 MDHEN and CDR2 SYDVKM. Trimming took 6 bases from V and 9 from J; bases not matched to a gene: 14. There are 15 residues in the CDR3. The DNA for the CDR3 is TGTGCCAGCAGCCTGGACCGGGACAGGGGCAATAGGCAGTACTTC. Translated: CASSLDRDRGNRQYF.

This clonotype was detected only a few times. CDR3 sequence: CASSLLRRYEQYF. The CDR3, as DNA: TGTGCCAGCAGCTTATTGCGTCGGTACGAGCAGTACTTC. The chain links TRBV11-2 to TRBJ2-7; D is undetermined. This CDR3 spans 13 amino acids. V lost 2 bases, J lost 4 bases, and 9 bases lay in between. From germline, CDR1 is SGHAT and CDR2 FQNNGV.

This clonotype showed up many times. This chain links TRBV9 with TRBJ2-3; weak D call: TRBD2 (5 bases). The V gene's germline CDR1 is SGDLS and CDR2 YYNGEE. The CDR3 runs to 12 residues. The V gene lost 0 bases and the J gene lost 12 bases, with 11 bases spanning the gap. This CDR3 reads CASSVELGLQYF. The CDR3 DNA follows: TGTGCCAGCAGCGTAGAACTCGGACTCCAGTATTTT.

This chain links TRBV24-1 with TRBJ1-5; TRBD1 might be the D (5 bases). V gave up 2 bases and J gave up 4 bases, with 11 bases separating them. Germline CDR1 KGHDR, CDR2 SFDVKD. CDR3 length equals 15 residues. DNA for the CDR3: TGTGCCACCAGTGATTCCAGACAGTTTAATCAGCCCCAGCATTTT. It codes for CATSDSRQFNQPQHF.

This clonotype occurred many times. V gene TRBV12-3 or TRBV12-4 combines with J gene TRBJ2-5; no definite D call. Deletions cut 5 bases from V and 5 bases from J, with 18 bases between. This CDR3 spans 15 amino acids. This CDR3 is CASSQLAGPWETQYF. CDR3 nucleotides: TGTGCCAGCAGTCAACTGGCCGGGCCCTGGGAGACCCAGTACTTC.

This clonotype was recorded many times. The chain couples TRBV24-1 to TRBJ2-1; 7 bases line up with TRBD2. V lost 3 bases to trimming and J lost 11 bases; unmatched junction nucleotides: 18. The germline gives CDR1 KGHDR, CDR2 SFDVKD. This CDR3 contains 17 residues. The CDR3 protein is CATSDPSGIQVPHQQFF. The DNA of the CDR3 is TGTGCCACCAGTGATCCCAGCGGGATCCAGGTCCCTCACCAGCAGTTCTTC.

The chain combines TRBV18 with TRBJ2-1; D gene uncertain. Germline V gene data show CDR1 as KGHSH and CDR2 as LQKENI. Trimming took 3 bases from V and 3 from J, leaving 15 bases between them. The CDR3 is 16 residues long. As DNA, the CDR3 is TGTGCCAGCTCACCGCGAAGGGTGGTGATCTACAATGAGCAGTTCTTC. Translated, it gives CASSPRRVVIYNEQFF.

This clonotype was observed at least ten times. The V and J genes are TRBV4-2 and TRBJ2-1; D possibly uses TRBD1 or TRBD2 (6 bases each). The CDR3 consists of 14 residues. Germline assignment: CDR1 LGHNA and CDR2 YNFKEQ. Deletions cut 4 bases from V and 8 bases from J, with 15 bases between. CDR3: CASSLRRGDDEQFF. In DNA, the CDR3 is TGTGCCAGCAGCCTAAGAAGGGGGGACGATGAGCAGTTCTTC.